This is a list of T cell receptor beta chains from one sample in a study of tissue T cells after allogeneic stem cell transplantation. The method was immunoSEQ multiplex PCR; TCRdb's version includes in-frame clones alone and lacks a portion of them. The data contain approximately 6,300 clones, 60% to 65% of them singletons. The sequencing here drew on duodenum tissue, taken at autopsy. Receptor source: a woman between 18 and 50 years old with breast cancer. Each CDR3 is given with its conserved first and last residue. A D gene is named only where the DNA matches it firmly.

j_call d_call v_call cdr3_aa
TRBJ2-5 TRBD2 TRBV6-2/TRBV6-3 CASSYGTSRETQYF
TRBJ2-1 - TRBV27 CASNIAARSYNEQFF
TRBJ1-1 - TRBV6-5 CASRQGGGRAFF
TRBJ2-4 TRBD1 TRBV3-1/TRBV3-2 CASSQDTGGIQYF
TRBJ2-1 TRBD1 TRBV28 CATIRDRGYNEQFF
TRBJ2-3 - TRBV9 CASSVYSSSDTQYF
TRBJ2-7 TRBD1 TRBV4-3 CASSLRTGGDPYEQYF
TRBJ2-3 TRBD2 TRBV6-6 CASSRNPGGGTSDTQYF
TRBJ1-1 - TRBV3-1/TRBV3-2 CASSQLHESPNTEAFF
TRBJ1-6 - TRBV11-2 CASSLGGSGYSPLHF
TRBJ2-1 TRBD2 TRBV9 CASSGLAVYNEQFF
TRBJ2-3 TRBD2 TRBV7-7 CASSLGLAGAPDTQYF
TRBJ1-1 - TRBV19 CASSLSVGPGHPNTEAFF
TRBJ1-1 - TRBV14 CASSLLAGARGTEAFF
TRBJ2-7 - TRBV6-5 CASRWDGGTYEQYF
TRBJ2-1 - TRBV11-3 CASSLDRDSYNEQFF
TRBJ1-6 TRBD1 TRBV7-9 CASSPQGRSPLHF
TRBJ2-7 - TRBV11-2 CASRLGGGFSEQYF
TRBJ2-7 - TRBV5-1 CASATGYSYEQYF
TRBJ1-4 TRBD1 TRBV4-3 CASSQDGMDRDEKLFF
TRBJ1-2 - TRBV18 CASSLQGTGGYTF
TRBJ1-2 - TRBV30 CAWSKGRDYGYTF
TRBJ2-1 - TRBV6-2/TRBV6-3 CASSPQGYEQFF